This TCR beta chain was sequenced for a study of blood T cells in healthy people across ages. Alongside a J-beta primer mix, a sample-barcoded 5' primer served in a second PCR lasting 7 to 11 cycles. MiXCR was run by TCRdb on the 5' RACE reads, yielding one entry per CDR3 protein. The top ten hold roughly 6.3% of the sample, which has 1.2 million to 1.5 million distinct CDR3 sequences, roughly 59% seen once. The trim removed 1 base at V and 2 bases at J, leaving 10 bases unmatched. In germline, CDR1 is SGHTA, CDR2 FQGNSA. The CDR3 is made up of 18 amino acids. This clonotype occurred once. Sequencing was done on a sample of blood. The sequence was obtained from a man aged 18 to 29 in good health. This chain uses TRBV7-2 with TRBJ2-3; 9 positions agree with TRBD2. CDR3 protein: CASSLGPSGAGTTDTQYF. The CDR3 nucleotides read TGTGCCAGCAGCTTAGGTCCTAGCGGGGCAGGAACCACAGATACGCAGTATTTT.